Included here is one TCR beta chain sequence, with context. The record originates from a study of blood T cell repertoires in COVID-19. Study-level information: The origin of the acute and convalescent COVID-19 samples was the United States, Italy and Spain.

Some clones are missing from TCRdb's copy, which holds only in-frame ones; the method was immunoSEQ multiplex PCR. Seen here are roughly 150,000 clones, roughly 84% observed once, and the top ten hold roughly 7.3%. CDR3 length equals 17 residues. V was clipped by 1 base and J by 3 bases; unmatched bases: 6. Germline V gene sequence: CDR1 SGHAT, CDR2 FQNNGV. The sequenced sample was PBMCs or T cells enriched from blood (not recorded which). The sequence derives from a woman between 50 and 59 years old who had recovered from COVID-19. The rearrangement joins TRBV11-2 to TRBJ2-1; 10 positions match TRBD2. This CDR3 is CASSLALTSGRYNEQFF. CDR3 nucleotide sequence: TGTGCCAGCAGCTTAGCCCTGACTAGCGGGCGCTACAATGAGCAGTTCTTC. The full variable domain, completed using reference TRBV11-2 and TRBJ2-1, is EAGVAQSPRYKIIEKRQSVAFWCNPISGHATLYWYQQILGQGPKLLIQFQNNGVVDDSQLPKDRFSAERLKGVDSTLKIQPAKLEDSAVYLCASSLALTSGRYNEQFFGPGTRLTVL.